Each of the 5 T cell receptor beta chains below was sequenced from the same sample in a study of T cells in Graves' hyperthyroidism and ophthalmopathy. The investigators amplified TCR beta CDR3 regions from RNA transcripts. During a first-round RT-PCR of the TCR CDR3, the HTBI primer set was used. TCRdb reprocessed the multiplex PCR reads via MiXCR and lists one record per CDR3 protein. In the table there are 650,000 to 850,000 distinct CDR3 sequences, around 20% of which are singletons. Sequencing was done on a sample of blood. The receptors shown here come from a woman between 50 and 59 years old with Graves' hyperthyroidism that later progressed to Graves' ophthalmopathy.

In its sample, this clonotype was seen many times. The chain employs TRBV6-2 or TRBV6-3 and TRBJ2-1; 15 bases are shared with TRBD2. V was clipped by 2 bases and J by 11 bases; unmatched bases: 7. This CDR3 is built from 16 residues. CDR1 is MNHEY and CDR2 is SVGEGT in the germline V gene. The CDR3 reads CASSYLTGLAGGKQFF. DNA of the CDR3: TGTGCCAGCAGTTACCTGACGGGACTAGCGGGGGGAAAGCAGTTCTTC.

This clonotype was counted between two and nine times. The chain carries TRBV7-9 and TRBJ1-1; D is uncertain. This CDR3 spans 15 amino acids. Trimming cost V 2 bases and J 0 bases, with 10 bases left between them. Germline lookup yields CDR1 SEHNR and CDR2 FQNEAQ (reference sequence). CDR3 nucleotide sequence: TGTGCCAGCAGCTTATGGGTTCAGGTGAACACTGAAGCTTTCTTT. This encodes CASSLWVQVNTEAFF.

This sequence joins TRBV25-1 and TRBJ1-2; 7 bases are a match to TRBD1. This CDR3 spans 15 amino acids. Germline CDR1 reads MGHDK; CDR2 reads SYGVNS. V lost 3 bases and J lost 2; bases outside the gene matches: 6. CDR3 sequence (DNA): TGTGCCAGCAGTGATCGGGGGGACAGAAACTATGGCTACACCTTC. Translating it yields CASSDRGDRNYGYTF.

The chain uses TRBV7-8 and TRBJ2-1, with TRBD2 matching over 9 bases. Germline V gene sequence: CDR1 SGHVS, CDR2 FQNEAQ. V lost 7 bases, J lost 8 bases, and 15 bases stayed unmatched. The CDR3 runs to 16 residues. The CDR3: CASNHLGAGGPDEQFF. Here the CDR3 DNA reads TGTGCCAGCAACCACTTGGGGGCGGGGGGGCCGGATGAGCAGTTCTTC.

The sample holds a few counts of this clonotype. The chain is built from TRBV5-4 and TRBJ2-3; the D is unclear. The CDR3 spans 13 residues. The germline V and J ends were trimmed by 9 bases and 3 bases, with 14 bases remaining between them. Germline assignment: CDR1 SGHNT and CDR2 YYREEE (reference sequence). The chain's CDR3 is CAITSMGTDTQYF. CDR3 DNA: TGTGCCATAACAAGCATGGGGACAGATACGCAGTATTTT.